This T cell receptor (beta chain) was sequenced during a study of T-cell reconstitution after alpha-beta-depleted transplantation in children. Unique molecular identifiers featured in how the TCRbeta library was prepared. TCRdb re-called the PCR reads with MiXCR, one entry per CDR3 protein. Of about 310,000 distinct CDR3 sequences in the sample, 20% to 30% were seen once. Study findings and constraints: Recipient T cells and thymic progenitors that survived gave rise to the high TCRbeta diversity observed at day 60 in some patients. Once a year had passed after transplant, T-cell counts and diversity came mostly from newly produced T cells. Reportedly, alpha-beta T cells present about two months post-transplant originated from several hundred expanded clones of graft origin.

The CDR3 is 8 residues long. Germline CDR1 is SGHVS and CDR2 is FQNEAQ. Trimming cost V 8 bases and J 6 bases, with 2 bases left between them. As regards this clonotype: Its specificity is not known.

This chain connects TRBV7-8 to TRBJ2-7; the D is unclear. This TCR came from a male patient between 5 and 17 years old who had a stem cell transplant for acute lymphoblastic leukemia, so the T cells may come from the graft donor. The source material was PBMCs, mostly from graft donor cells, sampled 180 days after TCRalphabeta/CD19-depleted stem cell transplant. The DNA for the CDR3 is TGTGCCAGCGGCGAGCAGTACTTC. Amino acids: CASGEQYF.